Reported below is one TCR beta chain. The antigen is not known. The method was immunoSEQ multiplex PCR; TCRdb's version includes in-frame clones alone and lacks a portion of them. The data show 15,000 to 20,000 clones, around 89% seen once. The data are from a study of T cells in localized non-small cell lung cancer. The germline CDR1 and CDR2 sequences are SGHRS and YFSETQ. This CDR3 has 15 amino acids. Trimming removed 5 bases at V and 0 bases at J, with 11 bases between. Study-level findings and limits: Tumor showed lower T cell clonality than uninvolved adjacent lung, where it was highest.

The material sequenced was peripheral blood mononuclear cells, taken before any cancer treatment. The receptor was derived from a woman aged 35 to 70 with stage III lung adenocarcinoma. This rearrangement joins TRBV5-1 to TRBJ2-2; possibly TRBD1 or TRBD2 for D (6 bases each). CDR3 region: CASSLGGANTGELFF. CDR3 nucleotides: TGCGCCAGCAGTCTGGGGGGCGCGAACACCGGGGAGCTGTTTTTT. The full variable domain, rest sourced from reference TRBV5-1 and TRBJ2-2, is KAGVTQTPRYLIKTRGQQVTLSCSPISGHRSVSWYQQTPGQGLQFLFEYFSETQRNKGNFPGRFSGRQFSNSRSEMNVSTLELGDSALYLCASSLGGANTGELFFGEGSRLTVL.